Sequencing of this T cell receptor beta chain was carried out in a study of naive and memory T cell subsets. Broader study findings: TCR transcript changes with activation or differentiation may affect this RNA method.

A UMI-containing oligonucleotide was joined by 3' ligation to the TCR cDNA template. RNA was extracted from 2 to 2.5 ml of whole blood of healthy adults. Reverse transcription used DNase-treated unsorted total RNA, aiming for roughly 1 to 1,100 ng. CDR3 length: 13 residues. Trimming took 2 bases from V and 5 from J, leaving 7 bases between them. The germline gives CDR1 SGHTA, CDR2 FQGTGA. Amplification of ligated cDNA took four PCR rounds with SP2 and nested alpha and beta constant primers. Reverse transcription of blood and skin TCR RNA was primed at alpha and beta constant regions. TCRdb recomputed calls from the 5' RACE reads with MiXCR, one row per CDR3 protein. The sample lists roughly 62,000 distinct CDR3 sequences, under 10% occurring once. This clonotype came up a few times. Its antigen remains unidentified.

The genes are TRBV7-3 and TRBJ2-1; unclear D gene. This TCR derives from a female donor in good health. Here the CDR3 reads CASSLSANNEQFF. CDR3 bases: TGTGCCAGCAGCTTATCAGCGAACAATGAGCAGTTCTTC.